Below are 27 T cell receptor beta chains sequenced from a single sample in a study of blood T cell repertoires in COVID-19. TCRdb's table, derived via immunoSEQ multiplex PCR, lists solely in-frame clones and lacks some. The table has roughly 180,000 clones, 85% to 90% seen once; the top ten hold under 9.5%. Material for sequencing was peripheral blood. Source of these receptors: a woman aged 55 to 70 with acute or convalescent COVID-19.

This clone was picked up one time. The CDR3 here is CASSLSGRKNIQYF. CDR3 DNA sequence: TGTGCCAGCAGCTTGTCGGGGAGGAAAAACATTCAGTACTTC. The chain recombines TRBV7-3 with TRBJ2-4; a possible D gene is TRBD2 (6 bases). Germline V gene lookup returns CDR1 SGHTA and CDR2 FQGTGA. The CDR3 contains 14 residues. V gave up 3 bases and J gave up 4 bases, with 10 bases separating them.

The genes are TRBV28 and TRBJ1-2; no firm D call. The V gene lost 3 bases and the J gene lost 7 bases, with 15 bases spanning the gap. This CDR3 region has 14 residues. The germline gives CDR1 MDHEN, CDR2 SYDVKM. Here the CDR3 DNA reads TGTGCCAGCAGTTTCGCTTCGGGTTCGCGTGGCTACACCTTC. Translating gives CASSFASGSRGYTF.

The chain uses TRBV24-1 and TRBJ1-1, with TRBD1 matching 8 bases. This CDR3 is built from 13 residues. After removal of 8 bases from V and 1 base from J, the junction contained 2 bases not matched to a gene. Germline lookup yields CDR1 KGHDR and CDR2 SFDVKD. The chain's CDR3 is CATKDRGNTEAFF. The CDR3, as DNA: TGTGCCACCAAAGACAGGGGGAACACTGAAGCTTTCTTT.

V and J are TRBV29-1 and TRBJ2-2; 9 positions agree with TRBD1. CDR3 length equals 13 residues. The germline CDR1 and CDR2 sequences are SQVTM and ANQGSEA. Trimming at V came to 4 bases and at J to 5 bases, leaving 2 bases not matched to a gene. The CDR3 DNA follows: TGCAGCGTTGGGACAGGGGCTACCGGGGAGCTGTTTTTT. This gives the protein CSVGTGATGELFF.

This clone was counted a single time. CDR3 bases: TGTGCCAGTAGTCGGTTGGGGGCAGGGCATGAGCAGTTCTTC. Amino acids: CASSRLGAGHEQFF. The genes are TRBV19 and TRBJ2-1, with D possibly TRBD1 on 6 matching bases. Trimming took 5 bases from V and 8 from J, leaving 16 bases between them. The germline V gene has CDR1 LNHDA and CDR2 SQIVND (reference sequence). The CDR3 is made up of 14 amino acids.

The chain combines TRBV5-1 with TRBJ2-2, with a possible D match to TRBD2 (5 bases). This CDR3 has 15 amino acids. V lost 1 base, J lost 2 bases, and 9 bases lay in between. The germline gives CDR1 SGHRS, CDR2 YFSETQ. The CDR3 region is CASSLSLANTGELFF. For the CDR3, the DNA is TGCGCCAGCAGCTTGTCTCTAGCAAACACCGGGGAGCTGTTTTTT.

The rearrangement links TRBV12-5 to TRBJ1-3; D is unclear. Trimming left V 6 bases short and J 2 bases short, with 8 bases between. Per the germline V gene, CDR1 is LGHNT and CDR2 is FRNRAP. The CDR3 covers 13 residues. CDR3 sequence (DNA): TGTGCTAGTGGCCCGCAGGCTGGAAACACCATATATTTT. It is translated as CASGPQAGNTIYF. Drawing the rest from reference TRBV12-5 and TRBJ1-3, the complete variable domain is DARVTQTPRHKVTEMGQEVTMRCQPILGHNTVFWYRQTMMQGLELLAYFRNRAPLDDSGMPKDRFSAEMPDATLATLKIQPSEPRDSAVYFCASGPQAGNTIYFGEGSWLTVV.

This clone showed up just once. The chain is built from TRBV11-3 and TRBJ2-1, with unresolved D. Germline V lookup: CDR1 SGHNT, CDR2 YENEEA. This CDR3 has 14 residues. Deletions cut 7 bases from V and 5 bases from J, with 15 bases between. CDR3 residues: CASTRSHSDNEQFF. The CDR3 region has the DNA TGTGCCAGCACCCGATCTCACTCGGACAATGAGCAGTTCTTC.

The V gene is TRBV24-1, the J gene TRBJ2-1, with TRBD2 matching 11 bases. The germline V gene encodes CDR1 KGHDR and CDR2 SFDVKD. CDR3 length: 12 amino acids. The V segment lost 9 bases and the J segment 12 bases; nucleotides outside the gene matches: 6. CDR3 sequence: CATALAGGGQFF. The CDR3 DNA sequence: TGTGCCACCGCCTTAGCGGGAGGGGGGCAGTTCTTC.

This rearrangement joins TRBV12-3 or TRBV12-4 to TRBJ2-5, with a tentative D call TRBD2 (6 bases). V dropped 3 bases and J dropped 7 bases, with 12 bases sitting between them. The CDR3 is 13 residues long. The CDR3 sequence is CASSFFGEVTQYF. CDR3 DNA sequence: TGTGCCAGCAGTTTTTTCGGGGAGGTGACCCAGTACTTC.

J is TRBJ1-1 and V is TRBV18; no firm D call. V lost 3 bases and J lost 0, with 5 bases in between. This CDR3 is built from 13 residues. Germline-derived CDR1 and CDR2 are KGHSH and LQKENI. CDR3 region: CASSPRVNTEAFF. In DNA, the CDR3 is TGTGCCAGCTCACCTCGAGTGAACACTGAAGCTTTCTTT.

This chain joins TRBV18 and TRBJ2-7, with TRBD2 matching 10 bases. This CDR3 is 15 amino acids long. The germline V gene has CDR1 KGHSH and CDR2 LQKENI. J gave up 5 bases and V 2 bases, and 6 bases lay outside the gene matches. Written as DNA, the CDR3 is TGTGCCAGCTCACCAGCTAGCGGGAGCGTCAACGAGCAGTACTTC. Translation gives CASSPASGSVNEQYF.

J is TRBJ1-1 and V is TRBV6-5, with D unclear. Trimming shortened V by 6 bases and J by 3 bases, and 11 bases separated the two germline ends. Germline CDR1 MNHEY, CDR2 SVGAGI. This CDR3 has 13 amino acids. The CDR3 sequence is CASRNTADTEAFF. In DNA, the CDR3 is TGTGCCAGCAGGAACACTGCGGACACTGAAGCTTTCTTT.

J is TRBJ1-2 and V is TRBV18; D gene uncertain. From germline, CDR1 is KGHSH and CDR2 LQKENI. The ends were cut back, 2 bases at V and 4 bases at J, with 8 bases in the middle. This CDR3 is 13 amino acids long. This CDR3 is CASSPFRSYGYTF. As DNA, the CDR3 is TGTGCCAGCTCACCATTTAGGAGCTATGGCTACACCTTC.

This clone was seen a single time. Within the sample, other DNA sequences also encode this same CDR3. The rearrangement links TRBV5-1 to TRBJ1-5; D is ambiguous. Trimming cost V 0 bases and J 4 bases, with 5 bases left between them. In germline, CDR1 is SGHRS, CDR2 YFSETQ. This CDR3 has 13 residues. CDR3 nucleotides: TGCGCCAGCAGCTTGGCAGAAAATCAGCCCCAGCATTTT. It codes for CASSLAENQPQHF.

The chain employs TRBV5-1 and TRBJ2-1; 7 bases fit TRBD1. Germline lookup yields CDR1 SGHRS and CDR2 YFSETQ. The CDR3 has 14 amino acids. V gave up 5 bases and J gave up 6 bases; unmatched junction bases: 8. CDR3 region: CASSSGTAINEQFF. CDR3 sequence (DNA): TGCGCCAGCAGTTCCGGGACAGCCATCAATGAGCAGTTCTTC.

The chain joins TRBV19 to TRBJ1-1; possible D gene TRBD1, 5 bases. The ends were cut back, 4 bases at V and 1 base at J, with 13 bases in the middle. The CDR3 is 15 amino acids. The germline CDR1 and CDR2 sequences are LNHDA and SQIVND (reference sequence). CDR3: CASSTGGARNTEAFF. For the CDR3, the DNA is TGTGCCAGTAGTACCGGGGGAGCTAGGAACACTGAAGCTTTCTTT.

The rearrangement links TRBV4-2 to TRBJ1-4; D is perhaps TRBD1 (5 bases). The germline V gene encodes CDR1 LGHNA and CDR2 YNFKEQ. Trimming took 1 base from V and 1 from J, leaving 7 bases between them. The CDR3 totals 15 residues. The CDR3 reads CASSQGQQTNEKLFF. CDR3 nucleotides: TGTGCCAGCAGCCAAGGACAGCAAACTAATGAAAAACTGTTTTTT.

This chain connects TRBV10-3 to TRBJ1-1; TRBD1 aligns across 9 bases. V was pared by 4 bases and J by 2 bases, with 8 bases of the junction left unmatched. Looked up from germline, CDR1 is ENHRY and CDR2 is SYGVKD. CDR3 size: 16 residues. CDR3 bases: TGTGCCATCAGTGGCGGGACAGGGAAAGGAAACACTGAAGCTTTCTTT. This gives the protein CAISGGTGKGNTEAFF.

This chain uses TRBV9 with TRBJ2-1; D call uncertain. CDR1 is SGDLS, CDR2 YYNGEE, per germline. The germline V and J ends were trimmed by 3 bases and 7 bases, with 5 bases remaining between them. This CDR3 has 11 amino acids. CDR3 sequence: CASSETNEQFF. In nucleotides, the CDR3 is TGTGCCAGCAGCGAGACTAATGAGCAGTTCTTC.

This clone was detected only a few times. V gene TRBV29-1 combines with J gene TRBJ1-6; 7 bases line up with TRBD1. V shed 2 bases, J shed 5 bases, and the junction held 6 bases outside the gene matches. CDR1 and CDR2 (germline): SQVTM, ANQGSEA. The length of the CDR3 is 15 residues. The CDR3 DNA reads as TGCAGCGTTGAACCCACACAGGGGAATAATTCACCCCTCCACTTT. Translated, it gives CSVEPTQGNNSPLHF.

This chain joins TRBV6-1 and TRBJ2-7, with 7 bases identical to TRBD1. Germline values: CDR1 MNHNS, CDR2 SASEGT. The CDR3 totals 16 residues. V was clipped by 3 bases and J by 6 bases; unmatched bases: 14. The DNA for the CDR3 is TGTGCCAGCAGTGATCTTTCCGGACAGGTGGGCAGCGAGCAGTACGTC. Encoded protein: CASSDLSGQVGSEQYV.

In this sample, this clone turned up once. The chain couples TRBV21-1 to TRBJ2-7; the D segment call TRBD1 is taken from the table without a DNA check. TRBV21-1 is listed as a pseudogene. The CDR3 is 14 amino acids. This CDR3 is CASSRPGTGPEQYF. The CDR3 DNA reads as TGTGCCAGCAGCCGTCCCGGGACAGGGCCCGAGCAGTACTTC.

The CDR3 loop is CASSLEGARNEKLFF. The CDR3 bases are TGCGCCAGCAGCTTGGAGGGGGCCCGTAATGAAAAACTGTTTTTT. This rearrangement joins TRBV5-1 to TRBJ1-4; 7 bases fit TRBD1. This CDR3 comprises 15 residues. The ends lost 0 bases at V and 4 bases at J; junction bases unmatched: 3. Germline CDR1 reads SGHRS; CDR2 reads YFSETQ.

The chain links TRBV7-2 to TRBJ1-5; 7 nucleotides match TRBD1. The CDR3 extends over 15 amino acids. Trimming cost V 4 bases and J 6 bases; bases outside gene matches: 9. The germline CDR1 and CDR2 sequences are SGHTA and FQGNSA. The CDR3 here is CASSSTGTSGQPQHF. CDR3 sequence (DNA): TGTGCCAGCAGCTCGACAGGGACTTCGGGTCAGCCCCAGCATTTT.

The J gene is TRBJ1-5, the V gene TRBV6-6, with a possible D match to TRBD1 (6 bases). This CDR3 contains 14 residues. CDR1 and CDR2 (germline): MNHNY, SVGAGI (reference sequence). Trimming shortened V by 5 bases and J by 6 bases, and 14 bases separated the two germline ends. The CDR3 protein is CASSDQGIGQPQHF. The CDR3 DNA is TGTGCCAGCAGTGACCAGGGGATAGGTCAGCCCCAGCATTTT.

This sequence joins TRBV6-5 and TRBJ1-1; D remains unclear. Trimming took 7 bases from V and 0 from J, leaving 12 bases between them. The CDR3 has 14 residues. Per germline, CDR1 MNHEY and CDR2 SVGAGI. CDR3 nucleotides: TGTGCCAGCACTCGCGCGGGCTTGAACACTGAAGCTTTCTTT. This translates into CASTRAGLNTEAFF.